One sample yielded the 28 T cell receptor beta chains listed below, sequenced in a study of T-cell memory formation after mild COVID-19 (dated by TCRdb to the early 2020s). The method behind the library was 5' RACE. The instrument given in TCRdb is Illumina NovaSeq 6000. TCRdb trimmed the raw reads at Q25, called clones with MiXCR and kept productive beta chains. CDR3 protein duplicates are merged, each entry listing the most common genes and DNA. The sample table shows roughly 400,000 distinct CDR3 sequences, and 20% to 25% are seen once. The ten largest clonotypes hold 8.8% of the sample. The sample comprised PBMCs or a T cell subset sorted from them (not recorded which). These receptors were collected from an adult woman who had mild COVID-19 (a few samples of this study predate the infection). The sample titles of this study are shuffled in the database, so cell type and time point are left out; the donor was told from shared clones.

This clonotype has more than one count but fewer than ten. This chain links TRBV4-1 with TRBJ1-1; D remains ambiguous. CDR3 length: 16 amino acids. CDR1 is MGHRA and CDR2 is YSYEKL in the germline V gene. V was clipped by 0 bases and J by 1 base, with 12 bases between them. The CDR3 sequence: CASSQDLVRSNTEAFF. CDR3 bases: TGCGCCAGCAGCCAAGATCTGGTTCGGTCGAACACTGAAGCTTTCTTT.

The J gene is TRBJ2-7, the V gene TRBV2; D possibly corresponds to TRBD2 (5 bases). The CDR3 sequence is 14 residues long. From germline, CDR1 is SNHLY and CDR2 FYNNEI. V was pared by 6 bases and J by 4 bases, with 16 bases between. CDR3 coding DNA: TGTGCCAGCAGCATCTTAACCTCGGGGTACGAGCAGTACTTC. Translating gives CASSILTSGYEQYF.

The chain recombines TRBV4-3 with TRBJ1-2; 7 bases agree with TRBD1. The CDR3 runs to 18 residues. Germline CDR1 is LGHNA and CDR2 is YSLEER. J was trimmed by 4 bases and V by 4 bases; bases with no gene match: 18. For the CDR3, the DNA is TGCGCCAGCAGCCCCCAATCCCTACAGGGGCGTGCTGGCTATGGCTACACCTTC. The encoded protein is CASSPQSLQGRAGYGYTF.

This chain joins TRBV7-2 and TRBJ1-1; D uncertain. Trimming removed 2 bases at V and 0 bases at J, with 13 bases between. The V gene's germline CDR1 is SGHTA and CDR2 FQGNSA. The CDR3 sequence is 16 residues long. The CDR3 is CASSLPGFTLNTEAFF. The CDR3, as DNA: TGTGCCAGCAGCTTACCTGGATTCACCTTGAACACTGAAGCTTTCTTT.

This chain links TRBV5-6 with TRBJ1-3; D gene uncertain. CDR1 SGHDT and CDR2 YYEEEE come from the germline V gene. Trimming shortened V by 2 bases and J by 0 bases, and 9 bases separated the two germline ends. CDR3 length: 15 amino acids. CDR3 protein: CASSLGQLSGNTIYF. The CDR3 DNA reads TGTGCCAGCAGCTTAGGGCAGCTCTCTGGAAACACCATATATTTT.

Written as DNA, the CDR3 is TGCGCCAGCAGCTTGGTTCCAGCGGGGCCCTACGAGCAGTACTTC. Its protein is CASSLVPAGPYEQYF. This chain uses TRBV5-1 with TRBJ2-7; 7 bases match TRBD2. V lost 0 bases to trimming and J lost 2 bases; unmatched junction nucleotides: 5. The germline CDR1 and CDR2 sequences are SGHRS and YFSETQ. This CDR3 region has 15 residues.

In this sample, this clonotype turned up many times. This chain connects TRBV29-1 to TRBJ2-1; 9 bases fit TRBD1. In germline, CDR1 is SQVTM, CDR2 ANQGSEA. J was trimmed by 7 bases and V by 4 bases; bases with no gene match: 5. This CDR3 is 13 amino acids long. CDR3 amino acids: CSVGTGGWNEQFF. CDR3 nucleotides: TGCAGCGTTGGTACAGGGGGCTGGAATGAGCAGTTCTTC.

V usage is TRBV12-3 or TRBV12-4 and J usage is TRBJ2-5, with 10 bases fitting TRBD1. V shed 6 bases and J 7 bases; nucleotides not matched to a gene: 11. The CDR3 consists of 15 residues. The CDR3 protein is CASRGQGTVGWTQYF. The CDR3 nucleotides are TGTGCCAGCAGGGGACAGGGGACGGTGGGGTGGACCCAGTACTTC.

V is TRBV29-1 and J is TRBJ1-2; possibly TRBD1 for D (5 bases). The ends were cut back, 6 bases at V and 7 bases at J, with 12 bases in the middle. The CDR3 runs to 11 residues. Germline CDR1 is SQVTM and CDR2 is ANQGSEA. This chain's CDR3 is CSVFQGGGYTF. The CDR3, as DNA: TGCAGCGTATTCCAGGGTGGTGGCTACACCTTC. Full variable domain (outside the CDR3, taken from reference TRBV29-1 and TRBJ1-2): SAVISQKPSRDICQRGTSLTIQCQVDSQVTMMFWYRQQPGQSLTLIATANQGSEATYESGFVIDKFPISRPNLTFSTLTVSNMSPEDSSIYLCSVFQGGGYTFGSGTRLTVV.

In its sample, this clonotype was seen once. The chain recombines TRBV9 with TRBJ2-7; the match to TRBD1 covers 7 bases. The CDR3 has 14 amino acids. CDR1 SGDLS and CDR2 YYNGEE come from the germline V gene. J lost 3 bases, V lost 3 bases, and 6 bases had no gene match. CDR3 DNA: TGTGCCAGCAGCGAAACACAGGGGTTCTACGAGCAGTACTTC. Its translation: CASSETQGFYEQYF.

The rearrangement joins TRBV9 to TRBJ2-5; D is perhaps TRBD1 (5 bases). CDR3 length: 16 residues. The germline CDR1 and CDR2 sequences are SGDLS and YYNGEE. V lost 3 bases, J lost 2 bases, and 17 bases lay in between. The CDR3 bases are TGTGCCAGCAGCGAAGCCGCCACAGGCGTACAAGAGACCCAGTACTTC. This translates into CASSEAATGVQETQYF.

The genes are TRBV12-3 or TRBV12-4 and TRBJ1-1; TRBD1 agrees at 8 bases. The CDR3 consists of 15 residues. V lost 5 bases and J lost 2; bases outside the gene matches: 7. The CDR3 protein is CASSGMDRDNTEAFF. Here the CDR3 DNA reads TGTGCCAGCAGTGGAATGGACAGGGATAACACTGAAGCTTTCTTT.

This clonotype came up a few times. This sequence joins TRBV18 and TRBJ2-5; 8 nucleotides align to TRBD1. Germline V gene sequence: CDR1 KGHSH, CDR2 LQKENI. The CDR3 extends over 17 amino acids. The V gene end was trimmed by 5 bases and the J gene end by 7 bases; junction bases not matched to a gene: 18. The CDR3 reads CASSSSLQGATPGTQYF. DNA for the CDR3: TGTGCCAGCTCATCCTCCCTCCAGGGGGCCACTCCAGGGACCCAGTACTTC.

The sample holds a few counts of this clonotype. This chain uses TRBV5-5 with TRBJ2-1; TRBD2 might be the D (5 bases). Germline CDR1 SGHKS, CDR2 YYEKEE (reference sequence). V gave up 2 bases and J gave up 2 bases, with 14 bases separating them. The CDR3 consists of 16 residues. This CDR3 reads CASSFPTLAAYNEQFF. The CDR3 nucleotides read TGTGCCAGCAGCTTTCCCACCCTAGCAGCCTACAATGAGCAGTTCTTC.

This clonotype was seen at least ten times. The J gene is TRBJ1-3, the V gene TRBV3-1; unclear D gene. The germline V and J ends were trimmed by 0 bases and 3 bases, with 9 bases remaining between them. From germline, CDR1 is LGHDT and CDR2 YNNKEL (reference sequence). The CDR3 extends over 15 amino acids. The CDR3 here is CASSQDRGVGNTIYF. The CDR3 DNA reads as TGTGCCAGCAGCCAAGATCGCGGTGTTGGAAACACCATATATTTT.

In its sample, this clonotype was seen a few times. The CDR3 coding sequence is TGTGCCAGCAGCCCTTTGAAGAAGCGGGGGGCCGTTGCGGGGGGCCAAGTGAACACTGAAGCTTTCTTT. Translating it yields CASSPLKKRGAVAGGQVNTEAFF. The chain carries TRBV11-2 and TRBJ1-1; tentatively, D is TRBD1 (6 bases). Trimming cost V 5 bases and J 0 bases, with 37 bases left between them. The CDR3 is made up of 23 amino acids. Germline V gene sequence: CDR1 SGHAT, CDR2 FQNNGV.

This clonotype was observed a handful of times. V and J are TRBV7-2 and TRBJ2-4; D may match TRBD1 or TRBD2 (6 bases each). Deletions cut 1 base from V and 10 bases from J, with 20 bases between. The CDR3 spans 16 residues. Germline V gene lookup returns CDR1 SGHTA and CDR2 FQGNSA. Here the CDR3 reads CASSLGGTSEGGIQYF. CDR3 bases: TGTGCCAGCAGCTTAGGGGGGACATCGGAGGGTGGGATTCAGTACTTC.

J is TRBJ1-5 and V is TRBV4-3; D gene unclear. Germline V CDR1 and CDR2: LGHNA, YSLEER. The CDR3 runs to 14 residues. V was trimmed by 0 bases and J by 3 bases, leaving 6 bases between them. CDR3 DNA sequence: TGCGCCAGCAGCCAAGACCGGGCCAATCAGCCCCAGCATTTT. This sequence encodes CASSQDRANQPQHF.

This clonotype occurred a few times. This chain links TRBV29-1 with TRBJ2-3; D remains ambiguous. The germline V gene has CDR1 SQVTM and CDR2 ANQGSEA. Deletions cut 5 bases from V and 4 bases from J, with 13 bases between. The CDR3 spans 13 residues. This CDR3 reads CSVSGRLADTQYF. The CDR3 nucleotides are TGCAGCGTTTCCGGGCGCTTGGCAGATACGCAGTATTTT.

In its sample, this clonotype was seen many times. J is TRBJ2-5 and V is TRBV25-1; TRBD1 aligns across 8 bases. This CDR3 has 16 amino acids. V was pared by 6 bases and J by 2 bases, with 11 bases of the junction left unmatched. Germline V lookup: CDR1 MGHDK, CDR2 SYGVNS. CDR3 sequence (DNA): TGTGCCAGCAGCACCGAACGGACAGGGAATCAAGAGACCCAGTACTTC. Residues: CASSTERTGNQETQYF.

This clonotype was found a few times. CDR3 sequence: CASSPAGTSGTDTQYF. CDR3 nucleotide sequence: TGTGCCAGCTCCCCAGCCGGGACTAGCGGCACAGATACGCAGTATTTT. The chain joins TRBV18 to TRBJ2-3, with TRBD2 matching over 10 bases. Germline V gene sequence: CDR1 KGHSH, CDR2 LQKENI. The CDR3 totals 16 residues. V shed 6 bases and J 1 base; nucleotides not matched to a gene: 7.

This clonotype was recorded at least ten times. J is TRBJ2-1 and V is TRBV10-3, with 7 bases lining up with TRBD1. The V and J ends lost 4 bases and 5 bases, in that order; junction bases with no gene match: 5. The length of the CDR3 is 14 residues. Germline V lookup: CDR1 ENHRY, CDR2 SYGVKD. CDR3 sequence: CAISAKGADNEQFF. CDR3 in DNA: TGTGCCATCAGTGCAAAGGGGGCGGACAATGAGCAGTTCTTC.

This clonotype was seen a handful of times. V is TRBV4-1 and J is TRBJ2-7, with D possibly matching TRBD1 (6 bases). The CDR3 contains 15 residues. Germline V gives CDR1 MGHRA, CDR2 YSYEKL. Trimming removed 2 bases at V and 0 bases at J, with 11 bases between. The CDR3 is CASSQRDIISYEQYF. CDR3 nucleotide sequence: TGCGCCAGCAGCCAAAGGGACATAATCTCCTACGAGCAGTACTTC.

This chain connects TRBV19 to TRBJ2-1, with TRBD2 as a possible D gene (6 bases). Per germline, CDR1 LNHDA and CDR2 SQIVND (reference sequence). The CDR3 has 13 amino acids. V was pared by 5 bases and J by 12 bases, with 17 bases between. CDR3 sequence: CASSPGLTRAQFF. The CDR3 bases are TGTGCCAGTAGTCCGGGACTGACGAGGGCGCAGTTCTTC. Full variable domain (missing parts from reference TRBV19 and TRBJ2-1): DGGITQSPKYLFRKEGQNVTLSCEQNLNHDAMYWYRQDPGQGLRLIYYSQIVNDFQKGDIAEGYSVSREKKESFPLTVTSAQKNPTAFYLCASSPGLTRAQFFGPGTRLTVL.

The chain joins TRBV6-5 to TRBJ1-6; D is undetermined. The CDR3 has 15 amino acids. Germline V lookup: CDR1 MNHEY, CDR2 SVGAGI. Trimming removed 0 bases from V and 9 bases from J, with 12 bases in between. The CDR3 reads CASSYSDRTRSPLHF. In nucleotides, the CDR3 is TGTGCCAGCAGTTACTCAGACCGGACCCGTTCACCCCTCCACTTT.

The CDR3 region has the DNA TGTGCCAGCAGCACCGGGACTCCTGGCCGGGAGACCCAGTACTTC. The encoded protein is CASSTGTPGRETQYF. The V gene is TRBV7-6, the J gene TRBJ2-5; possibly TRBD2 for D (6 bases). There are 15 residues in the CDR3. V was clipped by 5 bases and J by 5 bases, with 18 bases between them. The germline gives CDR1 SGHVS, CDR2 FNYEAQ.

This clonotype was seen a few times. The gene calls are TRBV3-1 and TRBJ2-7, with D perhaps TRBD2 (6 bases). Germline V gene sequence: CDR1 LGHDT, CDR2 YNNKEL (reference sequence). The CDR3 has 15 residues. Trimming cost V 5 bases and J 3 bases, with 17 bases left between them. The CDR3 sequence: CASSGGDSPFYEQYF. The DNA of the CDR3 is TGTGCCAGCAGCGGAGGGGACTCCCCCTTCTACGAGCAGTACTTC.

J is TRBJ1-2 and V is TRBV6-5; D not certain. This CDR3 region has 13 residues. The V and J ends lost 0 bases and 7 bases respectively, with 9 bases between them. Germline CDR1 reads MNHEY; CDR2 reads SVGAGI. The CDR3 spells CASSYSLGSGYTF. The CDR3 DNA follows: TGTGCCAGCAGTTACTCGTTGGGGAGTGGCTACACCTTC.